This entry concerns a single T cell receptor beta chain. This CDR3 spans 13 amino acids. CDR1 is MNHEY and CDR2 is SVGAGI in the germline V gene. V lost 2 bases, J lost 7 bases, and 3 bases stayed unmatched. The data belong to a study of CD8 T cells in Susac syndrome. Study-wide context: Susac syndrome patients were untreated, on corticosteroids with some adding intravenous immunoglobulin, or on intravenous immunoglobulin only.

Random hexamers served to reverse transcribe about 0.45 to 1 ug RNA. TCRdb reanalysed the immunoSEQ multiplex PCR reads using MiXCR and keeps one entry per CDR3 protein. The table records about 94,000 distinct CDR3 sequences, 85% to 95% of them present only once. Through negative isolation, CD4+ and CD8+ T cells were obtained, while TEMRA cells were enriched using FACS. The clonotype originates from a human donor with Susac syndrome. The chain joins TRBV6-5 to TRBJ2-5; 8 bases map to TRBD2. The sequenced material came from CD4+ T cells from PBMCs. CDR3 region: CASSYAGGVTQYF. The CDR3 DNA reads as TGTGCCAGCAGTTACGCGGGGGGTGTGACCCAGTACTTC.